The 8 T cell receptor beta chains presented below share a single source sample, sequenced in a study of T cell repertoires in cytomegalovirus infection. From the reads, TCRdb called clonotypes with MiXCR, one entry per CDR3 protein. The table records 680,000 or so distinct CDR3 sequences, roughly 36% of them present only once. The sequenced material came from PBMCs. These TCRs come from a human donor in good health (CMV status not recorded). Some clones in this sample may be carry-over from other donors' samples.

This rearrangement joins TRBV9 to TRBJ2-3; possible D gene TRBD2, 5 bases. Per the germline V gene, CDR1 is SGDLS and CDR2 is YYNGEE. Deletions cut 0 bases from V and 0 bases from J, with 5 bases between. The CDR3 runs to 14 residues. Here the CDR3 DNA reads TGTGCCAGCAGCGTAGGGACTAGCACAGATACGCAGTATTTT. It yields the protein CASSVGTSTDTQYF.

The chain links TRBV9 to TRBJ1-2; D gene uncertain. Germline values: CDR1 SGDLS, CDR2 YYNGEE. With 3 bases removed from V and 4 bases from J, the gap between germline ends came to 13 bases. CDR3 length: 14 amino acids. DNA for the CDR3: TGTGCCAGCAGCGACCTCCGAGAGGGCTATGGCTACACCTTC. It translates to CASSDLREGYGYTF.

This clonotype was observed once. At one boundary the junction diverges from the germline segment, which might be a read error. This chain joins TRBV19 and TRBJ2-3, with TRBD2 matching over 9 bases. Looked up from germline, CDR1 is LNHDA and CDR2 is SQIVND (reference sequence). The CDR3 loop spans 15 amino acids. The CDR3 coding sequence is TGTGCCAGTAGTATGGGCGGGAGGGCCTTGTATACGCCGTATTTT. Amino acid sequence: CASSMGGRALYTPYF.

The gene calls are TRBV5-1 and TRBJ2-2; tentative D call: TRBD2 (6 bases). This CDR3 has 15 amino acids. Germline loops: CDR1 SGHRS, CDR2 YFSETQ. Trimming left V 4 bases short and J 4 bases short, with 14 bases between. The CDR3 coding sequence is TGCGCCAGCAGCGTGGAGGGGCCCCGCACCGGGGAGCTGTTTTTT. Translating it yields CASSVEGPRTGELFF.

This clonotype has a handful of counts. The V call is TRBV11-1, the J call TRBJ2-2, with a possible D match to TRBD1 (5 bases). The CDR3 contains 19 residues. Trimming shortened V by 3 bases and J by 3 bases, and 23 bases separated the two germline ends. Germline CDR1 SGHAT, CDR2 FQDESV (reference sequence). CDR3 sequence: CASSFGGLTGTTDTGELFF. DNA for the CDR3: TGTGCCAGCAGCTTCGGCGGTCTCACGGGTACGACAGACACCGGGGAGCTGTTTTTT.

The CDR3 coding sequence is TGCGCCAGCAGCCCGGGGACTAGCGGCAGTCTCAACACAGATACGCAGTATTTT. It is translated as CASSPGTSGSLNTDTQYF. The chain has TRBV5-1 and TRBJ2-3, with 11 bases lining up with TRBD2. This CDR3 spans 18 amino acids. Germline CDR1 is SGHRS and CDR2 is YFSETQ. The trim removed 4 bases at V and 2 bases at J, leaving 12 bases unmatched.

The chain employs TRBV19 and TRBJ1-2, with a weak D call TRBD1 (5 bases). The germline CDR1 and CDR2 sequences are LNHDA and SQIVND (reference sequence). The CDR3 length is 13 residues. Between the trimmed V and J ends, which lost 7 bases and 2 bases, there was a span of 11 bases. The CDR3 is CASKRDGNYGYTF. The DNA for the CDR3 is TGTGCCAGTAAAAGGGACGGGAACTATGGCTACACCTTC.

The table lists this clonotype with a few counts. The V gene is TRBV20-1, the J gene TRBJ2-2; 8 bases map to TRBD1. The CDR3 runs to 15 residues. V lost 3 bases to trimming and J lost 4 bases; unmatched junction nucleotides: 7. Germline V gene sequence: CDR1 DFQATT, CDR2 SNEGSKA (reference sequence). The CDR3 sequence: CSARKQGGGTGELFF. For the CDR3, the DNA is TGCAGTGCTAGGAAACAGGGGGGAGGCACCGGGGAGCTGTTTTTT.